The 31 T cell receptor beta chains in this list originate from one sample, sequenced in a study of blood T cells in healthy people across ages. Primed by a sample-barcoded 5' primer and a J-beta primer mix, a second PCR proceeded for roughly 7 to 11 cycles. From the 5' RACE reads, TCRdb called clonotypes with MiXCR, one entry per CDR3 protein. The sample includes 800,000 to 950,000 distinct CDR3 sequences, around 36% seen only once; the top ten take over 10%. Sequenced sample: blood. These receptors all stem from a man younger than 35 in good health.

The rearrangement uses TRBV6-1 and TRBJ2-7; either TRBD1 or TRBD2 may fit D (5 bases each). Germline V gives CDR1 MNHNS, CDR2 SASEGT. The V gene lost 8 bases and the J gene lost 1 base, with 9 bases spanning the gap. The CDR3 covers 12 residues. Here the CDR3 reads CASGTDSYEQYF. DNA of the CDR3: TGTGCCAGCGGGACCGATTCCTACGAGCAGTACTTC.

In regard to this clonotype: A much larger clone differs from this one at a single base, so this may be a read error. CDR3 amino acids: CASSPYPGQQNERFF. The CDR3 DNA reads as TGTGCCAGCAGTCCCTACCCGGGACAGCAGAATGAGCGGTTCTTC. This chain joins TRBV14 and TRBJ2-1; TRBD1 agrees at 7 bases. From germline, CDR1 is SGHDN and CDR2 FVKESK. The CDR3 covers 15 residues.

The rearrangement uses TRBV2 and TRBJ2-5; possible D gene TRBD1, 6 bases. Trimming pared 7 bases from V and 0 bases from J, leaving 12 bases between. The germline CDR1 and CDR2 sequences are SNHLY and FYNNEI. The CDR3 contains 14 residues. This CDR3 reads CASTGQTYQETQYF. In nucleotides, the CDR3 is TGTGCCAGCACCGGACAGACGTACCAAGAGACCCAGTACTTC.

This chain joins TRBV10-3 and TRBJ2-1; 8 positions agree with TRBD2. This CDR3 is built from 15 residues. CDR1 and CDR2 from the germline V gene are ENHRY and SYGVKD. V was pared by 5 bases and J by 6 bases, with 9 bases of the junction left unmatched. The CDR3 DNA is TGTGCCATCAGTACTATAGCGGGGAGGGTCAATGAGCAGTTCTTC. Translating gives CAISTIAGRVNEQFF.

V is TRBV4-1 and J is TRBJ2-1, with TRBD2 identical over 11 bases. From germline, CDR1 is MGHRA and CDR2 YSYEKL. V shed 0 bases and J 10 bases; nucleotides not matched to a gene: 5. This CDR3 spans 15 amino acids. The CDR3 protein is CASSQDPSGGKEQFF. The CDR3 DNA reads as TGCGCCAGCAGCCAAGATCCTAGCGGGGGGAAAGAGCAGTTCTTC.

This chain uses TRBV9 with TRBJ2-3; weak D call: TRBD1 (6 bases). Germline V lookup: CDR1 SGDLS, CDR2 YYNGEE. This CDR3 is built from 16 residues. Trimming removed 0 bases at V and 1 base at J, with 12 bases between. The CDR3 DNA follows: TGTGCCAGCAGCGTAGAAGTGGGGGCCCGCACAGATACGCAGTATTTT. Protein sequence: CASSVEVGARTDTQYF.

Concerning this clonotype itself: Relative to the germline gene, one junction end is altered; a read error may explain this. V usage is TRBV25-1 and J usage is TRBJ2-1; D may be TRBD1 (6 bases). CDR3 length equals 16 residues. Germline values: CDR1 MGHDK, CDR2 SYGVNS. For the CDR3, the DNA is TGTGCCTGCAGTGAATTGAGGCCAGGGGTCTCGGATGAGCAGTTCTTC. Translated, it gives CACSELRPGVSDEQFF.

The CDR3: CASSLALTGGPRTRSYEQYF. Written as DNA, the CDR3 is TGTGCCAGCAGCTTAGCGTTGACAGGGGGCCCCCGGACTCGCTCCTACGAGCAGTACTTC. This chain joins TRBV7-2 and TRBJ2-7, with 10 bases lining up with TRBD1. The germline V gene encodes CDR1 SGHTA and CDR2 FQGNSA. This CDR3 is 20 amino acids long. V shed 0 bases, J shed 0 bases, and the junction held 14 bases outside the gene matches.

The chain employs TRBV7-9 and TRBJ2-7; 10 bases match TRBD1. Judging by the DNA end, TRBJ2-5 fits better; the J call may be wrong. This CDR3 has 16 amino acids. Germline V gene lookup returns CDR1 SEHNR and CDR2 FQNEAQ (reference sequence). The CDR3, as DNA: TGTGCCAGCAGCTCCGCCGTGACAGGGGGCAGGGAGACCCAGTACTTC. This translates into CASSSAVTGGRETQYF.

This clonotype was found many times. The chain carries TRBV4-3 and TRBJ2-6; no firm D call. Germline V gene sequence: CDR1 LGHNA, CDR2 YSLEER. V was trimmed by 0 bases and J by 0 bases, leaving 3 bases between them. CDR3 length: 15 amino acids. CDR3 residues: CASSQESSGANVLTF. The CDR3 DNA reads as TGCGCCAGCAGCCAAGAAAGCTCTGGGGCCAACGTCCTGACTTTC.

The genes are TRBV9 and TRBJ1-2; D is uncertain. From germline, CDR1 is SGDLS and CDR2 YYNGEE. Trimming took off 0 bases at V and 3 bases at J, with 15 bases between the two ends. The CDR3 covers 16 residues. The CDR3 DNA sequence: TGTGCCAGCAGCGTAGGGGTGGGCGGACTTCACTATGGCTACACCTTC. This gives the protein CASSVGVGGLHYGYTF.

This clonotype was detected a few times. In nucleotides, the CDR3 is TGTGCCAGCAGCTCTGATTCGGGGCACTATGGCTACACCTTC. Protein: CASSSDSGHYGYTF. The rearrangement links TRBV7-2 to TRBJ1-2; a weak D match, TRBD1 (5 bases). Germline CDR1 SGHTA, CDR2 FQGNSA. V was trimmed by 4 bases and J by 3 bases, leaving 12 bases between them. The CDR3 has 14 residues. The full variable domain, rest sourced from reference TRBV7-2 and TRBJ1-2, is GAGVSQSPSNKVTEKGKDVELRCDPISGHTALYWYRQSLGQGLEFLIYFQGNSAPDKSGLPSDRFSAERTGGSVSTLTIQRTQQEDSAVYLCASSSDSGHYGYTFGSGTRLTVV.

In its sample, this clonotype was seen once. A junction end diverges from the germline sequence, so it may reflect a read error. V usage is TRBV7-8 and J usage is TRBJ1-5; unclear D gene. Germline V lookup: CDR1 SGHVS, CDR2 FQNEAQ. The CDR3 covers 15 residues. This chain's CDR3 is CVSSLAANSNQPQHF. The CDR3 nucleotides are TGTGTCAGCAGCTTAGCTGCCAATAGCAATCAGCCCCAGCATTTT.

Many counts were recorded for this clonotype. The V and J genes are TRBV18 and TRBJ2-7; 8 bases line up with TRBD1. Germline CDR1 is KGHSH and CDR2 is LQKENI. Losses at the gene ends were 2 bases for V and 5 bases for J; bases not matched to a gene: 8. The CDR3 contains 15 residues. For the CDR3, the DNA is TGTGCCAGCTCACCATCATACAGGGGGTTCGACGAGCAGTACTTC. It specifies CASSPSYRGFDEQYF.

At least ten counts were recorded for this clonotype. The gene calls are TRBV10-3 and TRBJ2-5; no reliable D call. Germline values: CDR1 ENHRY, CDR2 SYGVKD. Trimming took off 8 bases at V and 1 base at J, with 8 bases between the two ends. This CDR3 is built from 12 residues. The CDR3 DNA is TGTGCCATCGCGGACCGCCAAGAGACCCAGTACTTC. As protein: CAIADRQETQYF.

This clonotype has only a few counts. V and J are TRBV7-8 and TRBJ1-1, with 7 bases identical to TRBD1. V lost 5 bases, J lost 3 bases, and 6 bases stayed unmatched. The germline V gene encodes CDR1 SGHVS and CDR2 FQNEAQ. The CDR3 is made up of 14 amino acids. The CDR3 loop is CASSPWDSHTEAFF. The CDR3 DNA reads as TGTGCCAGCAGCCCCTGGGACAGCCACACTGAAGCTTTCTTT.

The gene calls are TRBV29-1 and TRBJ2-3; no firm D call. V was pared by 7 bases and J by 2 bases, with 7 bases between. The CDR3 contains 11 residues. Germline V gives CDR1 SQVTM, CDR2 ANQGSEA. CDR3 protein: CSAHSTDTQYF. CDR3 nucleotides: TGCAGCGCACACTCCACAGATACGCAGTATTTT.

Notes on this clonotype: A much larger clone lies one base from this, so it may be a read error. The rearrangement joins TRBV27 to TRBJ2-1; D gene ambiguous. V was shortened by 11 bases and J by 4 bases, with 21 bases between the two germline ends. The germline gives CDR1 MNHEY, CDR2 SMNVEV (reference sequence). The CDR3 spans 15 residues. In nucleotides, the CDR3 is TGTGCCGGCCGTCCTGGGCGAACTGCGTACAATGAGCAGTTCTTC. Its protein is CAGRPGRTAYNEQFF.

V gene TRBV10-3 combines with J gene TRBJ1-5; TRBD1 is a possible D gene (6 bases). Looked up from germline, CDR1 is ENHRY and CDR2 is SYGVKD. Trimming took 4 bases from V and 4 from J, leaving 11 bases between them. This CDR3 spans 14 amino acids. Written as DNA, the CDR3 is TGTGCCATCAGTGGGGCCGACAGGAATCAGCCCCAGCATTTT. As protein: CAISGADRNQPQHF.

V usage is TRBV24-1 and J usage is TRBJ2-1, with D possibly TRBD1 on 6 matching bases. V was shortened by 4 bases and J by 6 bases, with 21 bases between the two germline ends. The CDR3 is 17 residues long. CDR1 is KGHDR, CDR2 SFDVKD, per germline. For the CDR3, the DNA is TGTGCCACCAGTGACCCTTTACAGGGTAATGGGCTCAATGAGCAGTTCTTC. Translating it yields CATSDPLQGNGLNEQFF.

V gene TRBV20-1 combines with J gene TRBJ2-5; D is tentatively TRBD1 or TRBD2 (5 bases each). The tail of the sequence fits TRBJ2-7 better, so the J call may be wrong. This CDR3 contains 13 residues. The germline V gene has CDR1 DFQATT and CDR2 SNEGSKA (reference sequence). The CDR3 loop is CSASGDGSYEQYF. The CDR3 DNA reads as TGCAGTGCTAGTGGGGACGGATCCTACGAGCAGTACTTC.

At least ten counts were recorded for this clonotype. The CDR3 spells CSVGRNDGEQYF. The CDR3 nucleotides read TGCAGCGTTGGACGGAACGACGGAGAGCAGTACTTC. V gene TRBV29-1 combines with J gene TRBJ2-5; D ambiguous. Trimming removed 4 bases at V and 11 bases at J, with 17 bases between. The CDR3 spans 12 residues. In germline, CDR1 is SQVTM, CDR2 ANQGSEA.

This clonotype was counted only a few times. The chain joins TRBV7-2 to TRBJ2-3; 8 positions match TRBD2. This CDR3 is built from 16 residues. V dropped 6 bases and J dropped 1; count of bases not matched to a gene: 9. CDR1 is SGHTA, CDR2 FQGNSA, per germline. The CDR3 sequence: CASSPLRGGGTDTQYF. The CDR3 coding sequence is TGTGCCAGCAGTCCACTACGGGGGGGCGGCACAGATACGCAGTATTTT.

This chain connects TRBV25-1 to TRBJ2-1; 7 nucleotides align to TRBD1. Looked up from germline, CDR1 is MGHDK and CDR2 is SYGVNS. The CDR3 totals 14 residues. V gave up 6 bases and J gave up 7 bases; unmatched junction bases: 9. CDR3 sequence (DNA): TGTGCCAGCAGAGAGACAGGGCAATTAAATGAGCAGTTCTTC. Translated, it gives CASRETGQLNEQFF.

This clonotype was observed a few times. The V call is TRBV5-1, the J call TRBJ1-5; D uncertain. Trimming stripped 0 bases from V and 4 bases from J, with 11 bases between. This CDR3 has 15 amino acids. Germline V lookup: CDR1 SGHRS, CDR2 YFSETQ. The CDR3 region is CASSLGQTENQPQHF. In DNA form, the CDR3 reads TGCGCCAGCAGCTTGGGACAAACGGAGAATCAGCCCCAGCATTTT.

J is TRBJ2-3 and V is TRBV6-2 or TRBV6-3; 10 nucleotides match TRBD2. V lost 4 bases, J lost 2 bases, and 12 bases stayed unmatched. Germline CDR1 reads MNHEY; CDR2 reads SVGEGT. This CDR3 contains 18 residues. CDR3 sequence reads: CASSSGTSALAFTDTQYF. CDR3 DNA sequence: TGTGCCAGCAGTTCCGGGACTAGCGCTCTAGCGTTCACAGATACGCAGTATTTT.

Ten or more counts support this clonotype. This rearrangement joins TRBV9 to TRBJ2-7; tentatively, D is TRBD1 (6 bases). Germline CDR1 SGDLS, CDR2 YYNGEE. V was trimmed by 0 bases and J by 3 bases, leaving 13 bases between them. The length of the CDR3 is 15 residues. CDR3 amino acids: CASSVDTGSVYEQYF. The CDR3 nucleotides are TGTGCCAGCAGCGTAGATACAGGGTCCGTCTACGAGCAGTACTTC.

The gene calls are TRBV12-3 or TRBV12-4 and TRBJ2-1, with D possibly TRBD2 on 6 matching bases. V shed 6 bases and J shed 14 bases, with 17 bases lying between them. The CDR3 contains 12 residues. The CDR3 loop reads CASSPSGGNEFF. CDR3 DNA sequence: TGTGCCAGCAGCCCAAGTGGGGGGAATGAGTTCTTC.

This clonotype was picked up one time. The chain is built from TRBV6-2 or TRBV6-3 and TRBJ2-4, with D possibly matching TRBD1 (5 bases). The DNA end is more similar to TRBJ2-7, so the J call may be wrong. Per germline, CDR1 MNHEY and CDR2 SVGEGT. The CDR3 spans 14 residues. CDR3 sequence reads: CASSYSGRVYEQYF. The CDR3 bases are TGTGCCAGCAGTTACTCGGGCAGGGTCTACGAGCAGTACTTC.

This clonotype was counted a few times. The V and J genes are TRBV20-1 and TRBJ1-1; possibly TRBD1 for D (6 bases). With 6 bases removed from V and 0 bases from J, the gap between germline ends came to 20 bases. The CDR3 runs 16 residues. Germline CDR1 reads DFQATT; CDR2 reads SNEGSKA (reference sequence). The CDR3, as DNA: TGCAGTGCCCCCATCCGGGACACCTACATGAACACTGAAGCTTTCTTT. This encodes CSAPIRDTYMNTEAFF.

This chain links TRBV14 with TRBJ1-1, with D perhaps TRBD1 (6 bases). The CDR3 loop spans 16 amino acids. Trimming left V 3 bases short and J 4 bases short, with 18 bases between. Germline V CDR1 and CDR2: SGHDN, FVKESK. This CDR3 is CASSQRTELRGTEAFF. CDR3 nucleotide sequence: TGTGCCAGCAGCCAGAGGACAGAACTACGTGGCACTGAAGCTTTCTTT.